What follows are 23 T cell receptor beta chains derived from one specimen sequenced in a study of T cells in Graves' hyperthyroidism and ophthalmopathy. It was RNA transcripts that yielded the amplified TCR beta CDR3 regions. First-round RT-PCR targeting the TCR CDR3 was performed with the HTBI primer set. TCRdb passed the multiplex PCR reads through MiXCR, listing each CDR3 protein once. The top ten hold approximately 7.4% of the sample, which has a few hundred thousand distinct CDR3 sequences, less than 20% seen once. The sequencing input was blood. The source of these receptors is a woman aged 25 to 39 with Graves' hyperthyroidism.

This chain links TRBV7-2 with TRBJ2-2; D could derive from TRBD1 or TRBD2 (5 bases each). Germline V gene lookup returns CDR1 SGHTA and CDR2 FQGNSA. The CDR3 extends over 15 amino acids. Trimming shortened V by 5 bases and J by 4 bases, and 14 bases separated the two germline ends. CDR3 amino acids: CASSVGAGGTGELFF. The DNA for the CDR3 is TGTGCCAGCAGCGTAGGGGCTGGGGGCACCGGGGAGCTGTTTTTT.

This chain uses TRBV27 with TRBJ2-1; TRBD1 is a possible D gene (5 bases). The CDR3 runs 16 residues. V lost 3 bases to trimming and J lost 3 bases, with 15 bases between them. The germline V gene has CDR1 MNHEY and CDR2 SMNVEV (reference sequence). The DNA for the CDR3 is TGTGCCAGCAGTTTTCAGGGTCCTACCGACTACAATGAGCAGTTCTTC. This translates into CASSFQGPTDYNEQFF.

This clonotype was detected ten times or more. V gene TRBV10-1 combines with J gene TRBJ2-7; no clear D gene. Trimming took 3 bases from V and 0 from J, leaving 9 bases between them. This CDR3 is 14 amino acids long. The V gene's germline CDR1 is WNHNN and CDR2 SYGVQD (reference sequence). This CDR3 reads CASSDQSGSYEQYF. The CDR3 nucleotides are TGCGCCAGCAGTGATCAGTCGGGCTCCTACGAGCAGTACTTC.

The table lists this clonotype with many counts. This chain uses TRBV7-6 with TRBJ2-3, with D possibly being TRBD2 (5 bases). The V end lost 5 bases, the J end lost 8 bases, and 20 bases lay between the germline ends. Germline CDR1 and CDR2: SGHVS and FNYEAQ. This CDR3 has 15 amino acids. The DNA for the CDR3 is TGTGCCAGCAGCGAAAAACTAGTACCCCCCCGTACGCAGTATTTT. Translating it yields CASSEKLVPPRTQYF.

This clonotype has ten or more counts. CDR3 in DNA: TGCAGCGCTGGGGACAGGGGGGGGTCATCGAACACTGAAGCTTTCTTT. It translates to CSAGDRGGSSNTEAFF. The chain is built from TRBV29-1 and TRBJ1-1; 11 bases match TRBD1. Germline loops: CDR1 SQVTM, CDR2 ANQGSEA. V was pared by 7 bases and J by 1 base, with 11 bases of the junction left unmatched. The CDR3 spans 16 residues. Full variable domain (missing parts from reference TRBV29-1 and TRBJ1-1): SAVISQKPSRDICQRGTSLTIQCQVDSQVTMMFWYRQQPGQSLTLIATANQGSEATYESGFVIDKFPISRPNLTFSTLTVSNMSPEDSSIYLCSAGDRGGSSNTEAFFGQGTRLTVV.

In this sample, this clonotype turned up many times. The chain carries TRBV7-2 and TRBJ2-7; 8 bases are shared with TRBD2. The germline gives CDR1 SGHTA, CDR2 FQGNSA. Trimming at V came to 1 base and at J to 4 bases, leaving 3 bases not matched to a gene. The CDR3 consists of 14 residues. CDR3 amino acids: CASSLEGLDYEQYF. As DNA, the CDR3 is TGTGCCAGCAGCTTAGAGGGACTAGATTACGAGCAGTACTTC.

The CDR3 sequence is CASSQVPWAGVMELFF. CDR3 coding DNA: TGCGCCAGCAGCCAAGTTCCTTGGGCGGGAGTGATGGAGCTGTTTTTT. The V gene is TRBV4-1, the J gene TRBJ2-2, with 7 positions matching TRBD2. With V trimmed by 1 base and J by 10 bases, 12 bases remained unmatched. The germline V gene encodes CDR1 MGHRA and CDR2 YSYEKL. The CDR3 is made up of 16 amino acids.

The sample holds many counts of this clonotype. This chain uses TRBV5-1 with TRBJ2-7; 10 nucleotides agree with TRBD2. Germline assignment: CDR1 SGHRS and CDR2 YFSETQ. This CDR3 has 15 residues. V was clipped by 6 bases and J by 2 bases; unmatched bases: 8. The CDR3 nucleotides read TGCGCCAGCATGTTAAGGACTAGCGGTCCCTACGAGCAGTACTTC. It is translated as CASMLRTSGPYEQYF.

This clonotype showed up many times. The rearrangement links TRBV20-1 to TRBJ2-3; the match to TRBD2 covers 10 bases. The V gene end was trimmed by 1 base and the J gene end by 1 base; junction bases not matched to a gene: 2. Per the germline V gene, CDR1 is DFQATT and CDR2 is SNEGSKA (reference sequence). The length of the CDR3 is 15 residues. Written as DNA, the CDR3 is TGCAGTGCTAGAGCCGGACTAGCGGGCACAGATACGCAGTATTTT. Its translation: CSARAGLAGTDTQYF.

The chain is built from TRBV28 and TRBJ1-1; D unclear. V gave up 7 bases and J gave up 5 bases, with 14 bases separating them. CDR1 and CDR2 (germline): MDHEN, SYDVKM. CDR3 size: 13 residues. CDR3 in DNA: TGTGCCAGCATCAAAGGGTCCCAAACTGAAGCTTTCTTT. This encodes CASIKGSQTEAFF.

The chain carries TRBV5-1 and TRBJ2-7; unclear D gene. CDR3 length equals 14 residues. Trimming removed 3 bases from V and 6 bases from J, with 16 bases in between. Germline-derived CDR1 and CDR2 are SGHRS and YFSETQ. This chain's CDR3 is CASSYRTKTGEQYF. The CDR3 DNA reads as TGCGCCAGCAGCTACCGGACCAAAACGGGCGAGCAGTACTTC.

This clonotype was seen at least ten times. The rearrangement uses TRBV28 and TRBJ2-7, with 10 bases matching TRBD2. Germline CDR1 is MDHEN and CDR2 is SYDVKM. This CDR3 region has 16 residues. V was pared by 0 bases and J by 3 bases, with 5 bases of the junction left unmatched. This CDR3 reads CASSLWTSGLYYEQYF. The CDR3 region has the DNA TGTGCCAGCAGTTTATGGACTAGCGGGCTTTACTACGAGCAGTACTTC.

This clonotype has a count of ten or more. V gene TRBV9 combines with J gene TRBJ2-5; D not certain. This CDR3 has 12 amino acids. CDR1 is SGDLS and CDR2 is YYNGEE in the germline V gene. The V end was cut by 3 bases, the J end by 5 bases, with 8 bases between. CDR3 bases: TGTGCCAGCAGCGCCCTAGAGGAGACCCAGTACTTC. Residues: CASSALEETQYF.

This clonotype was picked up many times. CDR3 DNA: TGTGCCAGCAGCCAGACAGGGGGCGTTGGGGCCAACGTCCTGACTTTC. Its translation is CASSQTGGVGANVLTF. The rearrangement uses TRBV12-3 or TRBV12-4 and TRBJ2-6; the match to TRBD1 covers 10 bases. The CDR3 sequence is 16 residues long. V dropped 6 bases and J dropped 3; count of bases not matched to a gene: 5.

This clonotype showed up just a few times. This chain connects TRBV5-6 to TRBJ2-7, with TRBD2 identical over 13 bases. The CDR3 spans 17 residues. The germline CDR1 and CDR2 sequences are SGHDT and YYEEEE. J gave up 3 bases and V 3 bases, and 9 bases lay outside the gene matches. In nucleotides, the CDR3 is TGTGCCAGCAGCTCCGGGACTAGCGGGATCTTGCGCTACGAGCAGTACTTC. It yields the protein CASSSGTSGILRYEQYF.

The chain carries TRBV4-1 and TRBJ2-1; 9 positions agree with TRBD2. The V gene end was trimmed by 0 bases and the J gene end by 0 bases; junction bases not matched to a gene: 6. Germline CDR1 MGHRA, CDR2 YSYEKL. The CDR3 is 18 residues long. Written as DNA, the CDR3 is TGCGCCAGCAGCCAAGAAAAAGGACTAGCGAGCTCCTACAATGAGCAGTTCTTC. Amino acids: CASSQEKGLASSYNEQFF.

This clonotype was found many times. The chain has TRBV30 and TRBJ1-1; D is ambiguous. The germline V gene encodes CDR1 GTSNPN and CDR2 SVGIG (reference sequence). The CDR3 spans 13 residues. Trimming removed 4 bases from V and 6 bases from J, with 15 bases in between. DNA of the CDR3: TGTGCCTGGATGCGAAGCGGATCGGCTGAAGCTTTCTTT. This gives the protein CAWMRSGSAEAFF. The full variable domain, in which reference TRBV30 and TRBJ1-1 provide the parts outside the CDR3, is SQTIHQWPATLVQPVGSPLSLECTVEGTSNPNLYWYRQAAGRGLQLLFYSVGIGQISSEVPQNLSASRPQDRQFILSSKKLLLSDSGFYLCAWMRSGSAEAFFGQGTRLTVV.

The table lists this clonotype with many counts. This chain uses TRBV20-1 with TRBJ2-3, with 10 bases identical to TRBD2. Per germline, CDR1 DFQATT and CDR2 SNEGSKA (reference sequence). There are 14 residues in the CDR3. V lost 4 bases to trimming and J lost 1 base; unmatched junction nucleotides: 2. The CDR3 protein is CSATAGGGTDTQYF. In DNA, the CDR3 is TGCAGTGCTACAGCGGGAGGGGGCACAGATACGCAGTATTTT.

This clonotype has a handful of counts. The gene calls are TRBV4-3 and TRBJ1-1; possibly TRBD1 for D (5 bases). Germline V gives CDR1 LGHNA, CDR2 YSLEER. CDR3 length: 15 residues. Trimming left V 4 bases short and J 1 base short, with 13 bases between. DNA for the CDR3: TGCGCCAGCAGCCTATCCCCCACAGGGAACACTGAAGCTTTCTTT. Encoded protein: CASSLSPTGNTEAFF.

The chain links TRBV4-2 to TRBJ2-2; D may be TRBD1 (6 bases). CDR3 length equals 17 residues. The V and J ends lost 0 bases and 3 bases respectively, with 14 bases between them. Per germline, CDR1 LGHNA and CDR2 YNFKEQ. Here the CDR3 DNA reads TGTGCCAGCAGCCAAGAAGGGGAACAGGGCTACACCGGGGAGCTGTTTTTT. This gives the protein CASSQEGEQGYTGELFF.

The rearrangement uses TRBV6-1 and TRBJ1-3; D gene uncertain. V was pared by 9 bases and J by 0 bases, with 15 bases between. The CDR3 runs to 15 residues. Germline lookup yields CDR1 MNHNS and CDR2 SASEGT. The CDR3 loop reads CARTSCTHSGNTIYF. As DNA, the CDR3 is TGTGCCAGAACTTCGTGCACACACTCTGGAAACACCATATATTTT.

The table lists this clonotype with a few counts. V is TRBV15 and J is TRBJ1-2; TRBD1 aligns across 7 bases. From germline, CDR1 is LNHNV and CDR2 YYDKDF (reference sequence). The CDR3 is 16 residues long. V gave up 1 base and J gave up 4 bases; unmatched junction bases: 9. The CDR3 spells CATSRAATGDSYGYTF. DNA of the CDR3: TGTGCCACCAGCAGAGCGGCCACAGGGGACAGCTATGGCTACACCTTC.

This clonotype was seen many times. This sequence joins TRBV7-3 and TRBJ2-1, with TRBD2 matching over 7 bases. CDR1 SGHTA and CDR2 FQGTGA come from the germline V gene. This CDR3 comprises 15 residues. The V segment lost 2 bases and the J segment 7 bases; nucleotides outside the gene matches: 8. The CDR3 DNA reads TGTGCCAGCAGCTTATGGACTAGAACTGGGAATGAGCAGTTCTTC. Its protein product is CASSLWTRTGNEQFF.